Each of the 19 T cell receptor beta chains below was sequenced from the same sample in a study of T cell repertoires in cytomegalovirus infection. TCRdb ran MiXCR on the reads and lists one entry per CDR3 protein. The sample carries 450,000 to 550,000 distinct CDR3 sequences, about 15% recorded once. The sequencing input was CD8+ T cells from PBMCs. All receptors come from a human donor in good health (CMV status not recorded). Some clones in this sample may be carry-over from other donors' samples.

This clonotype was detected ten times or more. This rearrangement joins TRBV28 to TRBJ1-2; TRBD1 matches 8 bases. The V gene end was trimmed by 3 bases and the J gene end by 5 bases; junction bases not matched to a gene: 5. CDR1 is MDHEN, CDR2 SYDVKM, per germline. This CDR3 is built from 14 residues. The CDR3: CASSFGRGQYGYTF. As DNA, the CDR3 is TGTGCCAGCAGTTTTGGCAGGGGGCAATATGGCTACACCTTC.

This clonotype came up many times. The CDR3 DNA reads as TGTGCCAGCAGCGATGGCCAGGGGGACTATGGCTACACCTTC. Its protein is CASSDGQGDYGYTF. V and J are TRBV28 and TRBJ1-2, with TRBD1 matching over 7 bases. The CDR3 has 14 amino acids. Unmatched junction bases numbered 7, after V lost 6 bases and J lost 3 bases. Per the germline V gene, CDR1 is MDHEN and CDR2 is SYDVKM.

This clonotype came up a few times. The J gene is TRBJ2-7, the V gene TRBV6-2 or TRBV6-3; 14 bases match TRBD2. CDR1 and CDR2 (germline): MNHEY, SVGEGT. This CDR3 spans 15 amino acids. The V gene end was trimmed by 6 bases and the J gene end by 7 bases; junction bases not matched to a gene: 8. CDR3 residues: CASRPRTSGRWEQYF. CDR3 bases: TGTGCCAGCAGGCCCCGGACTAGCGGGAGGTGGGAGCAGTACTTC.

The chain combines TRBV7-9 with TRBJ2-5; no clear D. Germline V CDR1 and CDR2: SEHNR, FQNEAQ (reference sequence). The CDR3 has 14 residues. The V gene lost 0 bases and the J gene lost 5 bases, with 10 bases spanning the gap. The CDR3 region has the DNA TGTGCCAGCAGCTTAGCGGGTAGCTGGGAGACCCAGTACTTC. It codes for CASSLAGSWETQYF. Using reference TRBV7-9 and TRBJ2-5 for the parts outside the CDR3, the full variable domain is DTGVSQNPRHKITKRGQNVTFRCDPISEHNRLYWYRQTLGQGPEFLTYFQNEAQLEKSRLLSDRFSAERPKGSFSTLEIQRTEQGDSAMYLCASSLAGSWETQYFGPGTRLLVL.

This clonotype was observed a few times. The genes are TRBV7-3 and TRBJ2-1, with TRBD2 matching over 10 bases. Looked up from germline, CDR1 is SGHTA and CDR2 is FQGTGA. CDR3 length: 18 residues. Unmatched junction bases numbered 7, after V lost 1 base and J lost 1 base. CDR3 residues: CASSLNLAGEGSYNEQFF. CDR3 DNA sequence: TGTGCCAGCAGCTTAAATCTAGCGGGAGAGGGGTCCTACAATGAGCAGTTCTTC.

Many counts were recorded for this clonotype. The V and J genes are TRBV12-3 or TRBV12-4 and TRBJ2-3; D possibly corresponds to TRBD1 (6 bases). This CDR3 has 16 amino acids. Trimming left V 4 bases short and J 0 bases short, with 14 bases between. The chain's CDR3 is CASSSYWQGSTDTQYF. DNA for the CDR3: TGTGCCAGCAGTTCTTATTGGCAGGGGAGCACAGATACGCAGTATTTT.

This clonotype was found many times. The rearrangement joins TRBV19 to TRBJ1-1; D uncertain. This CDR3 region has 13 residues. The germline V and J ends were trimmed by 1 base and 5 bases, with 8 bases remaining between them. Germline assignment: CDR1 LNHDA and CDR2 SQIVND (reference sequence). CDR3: CASSIAPRTEAFF. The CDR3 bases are TGTGCCAGTAGTATAGCGCCACGAACTGAAGCTTTCTTT.

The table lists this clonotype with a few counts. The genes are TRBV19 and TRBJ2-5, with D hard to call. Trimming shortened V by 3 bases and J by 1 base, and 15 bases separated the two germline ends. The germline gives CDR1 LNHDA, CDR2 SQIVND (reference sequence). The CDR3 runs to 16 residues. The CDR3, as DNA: TGTGCCAGTAGTATTCGAACGGACGGAGCCCAAGAGACCCAGTACTTC. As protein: CASSIRTDGAQETQYF.

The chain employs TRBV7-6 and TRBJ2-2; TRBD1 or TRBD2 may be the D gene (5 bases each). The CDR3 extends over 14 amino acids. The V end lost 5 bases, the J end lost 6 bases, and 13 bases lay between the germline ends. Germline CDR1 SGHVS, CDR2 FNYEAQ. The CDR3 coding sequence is TGTGCCAGCAGCGGGGGTCTGGTCCCCGGGGAGCTGTTTTTT. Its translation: CASSGGLVPGELFF.

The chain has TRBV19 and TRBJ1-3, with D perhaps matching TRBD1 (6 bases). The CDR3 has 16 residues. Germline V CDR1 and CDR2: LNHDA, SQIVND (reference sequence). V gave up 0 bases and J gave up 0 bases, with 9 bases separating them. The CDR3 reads CASSIETGNSGNTIYF. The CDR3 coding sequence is TGTGCCAGTAGTATAGAAACAGGGAACTCTGGAAACACCATATATTTT.

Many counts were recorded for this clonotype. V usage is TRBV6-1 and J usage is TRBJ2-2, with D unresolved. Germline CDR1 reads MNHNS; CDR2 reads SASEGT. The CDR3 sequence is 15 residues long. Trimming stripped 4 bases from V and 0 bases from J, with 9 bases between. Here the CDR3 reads CASSGEFANTGELFF. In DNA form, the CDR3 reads TGTGCCAGCAGTGGCGAGTTCGCGAACACCGGGGAGCTGTTTTTT.

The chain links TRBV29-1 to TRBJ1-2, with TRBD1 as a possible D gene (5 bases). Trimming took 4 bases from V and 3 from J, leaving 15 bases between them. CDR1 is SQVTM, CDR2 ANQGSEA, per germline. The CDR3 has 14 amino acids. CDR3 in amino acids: CSVGWQGNDYGYTF. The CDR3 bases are TGCAGCGTTGGATGGCAGGGTAACGACTATGGCTACACCTTC.

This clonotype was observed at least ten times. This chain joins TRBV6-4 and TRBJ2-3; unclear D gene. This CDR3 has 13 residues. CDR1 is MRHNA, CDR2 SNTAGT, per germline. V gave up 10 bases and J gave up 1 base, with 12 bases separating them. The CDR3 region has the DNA TGTGCCACCTTAGGACGGTGCACAGATACGCAGTATTTT. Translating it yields CATLGRCTDTQYF.

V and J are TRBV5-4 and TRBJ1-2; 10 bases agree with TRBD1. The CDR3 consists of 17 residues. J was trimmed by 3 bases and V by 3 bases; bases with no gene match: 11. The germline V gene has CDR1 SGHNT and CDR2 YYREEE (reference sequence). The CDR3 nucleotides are TGTGCCAGCAGCTCGGGACAGGGGATAGGGAAGGACTATGGCTACACCTTC. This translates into CASSSGQGIGKDYGYTF. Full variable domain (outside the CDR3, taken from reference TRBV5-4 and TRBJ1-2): ETGVTQSPTHLIKTRGQQVTLRCSSQSGHNTVSWYQQALGQGPQFIFQYYREEENGRGNFPPRFSGLQFPNYSSELNVNALELDDSALYLCASSSGQGIGKDYGYTFGSGTRLTVV.

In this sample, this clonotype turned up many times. The CDR3 DNA sequence: TGTGCCAGCAGCCATTGGTTCCGTAGGGGCTCGAACACCGGGGAGCTGTTTTTT. Translation: CASSHWFRRGSNTGELFF. This chain uses TRBV3-1 with TRBJ2-2, with D tentatively TRBD1 (5 bases). CDR1 is LGHDT and CDR2 is YNNKEL in the germline V gene (reference sequence). Trimming cost V 3 bases and J 0 bases, with 17 bases left between them. The CDR3 consists of 18 residues.

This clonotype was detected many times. The CDR3 protein is CASSSQRAPGELFF. CDR3 DNA: TGTGCCAGCAGCTCTCAGAGGGCCCCCGGGGAGCTGTTTTTT. The rearrangement links TRBV7-9 to TRBJ2-2; possible D gene TRBD2, 5 bases. CDR1 SEHNR and CDR2 FQNEAQ come from the germline V gene (reference sequence). The CDR3 contains 14 residues. Trimming removed 4 bases from V and 6 bases from J, with 12 bases in between.

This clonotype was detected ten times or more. This CDR3 is CASSLHGNQPQHF. CDR3 bases: TGTGCCAGCAGCCTACACGGGAATCAGCCCCAGCATTTT. The chain is built from TRBV27 and TRBJ1-5; D not resolved. The CDR3 is 13 residues long. V was shortened by 6 bases and J by 4 bases, with 10 bases between the two germline ends. Germline CDR1 and CDR2: MNHEY and SMNVEV (reference sequence).

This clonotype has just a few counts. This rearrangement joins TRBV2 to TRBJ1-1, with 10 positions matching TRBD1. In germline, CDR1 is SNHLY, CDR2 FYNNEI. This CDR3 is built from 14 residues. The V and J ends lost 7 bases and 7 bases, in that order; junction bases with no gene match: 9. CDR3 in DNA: TGTGCCAGCATTCGACAGGGGGCGCTTGGTGAAGCTTTCTTT. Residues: CASIRQGALGEAFF.

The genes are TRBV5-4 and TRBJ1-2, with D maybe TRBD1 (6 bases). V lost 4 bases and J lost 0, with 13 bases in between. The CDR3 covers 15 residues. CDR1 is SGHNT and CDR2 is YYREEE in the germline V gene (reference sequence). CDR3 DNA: TGTGCCAGCAGCCCTGGGGACACCGCTAACTATGGCTACACCTTC. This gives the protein CASSPGDTANYGYTF.